This T cell receptor (beta chain) was observed in a study of response to subunit inactivated influenza vaccine. Findings and limits, study-wide: Each seasonal flu vaccination may recruit only limited new T cells, authors suggested.

The germline gives CDR1 DFQATT, CDR2 SNEGSKA (reference sequence). J lost 6 bases, V lost 6 bases, and 15 bases had no gene match. CDR3 length equals 15 residues. As concerns this clonotype: Its specificity is unknown.

In TCRdb, the RT-PCR reads were re-called with MiXCR into one record per CDR3 protein. The repertoire holds more than 700,000 distinct CDR3 sequences, with 20% to 25% as singletons. This chain uses TRBV20-1 with TRBJ1-2; 8 nucleotides align to TRBD1. The receptor was isolated from a man in his forties or fifties who received an inactivated influenza vaccine. The sequences come from PBMCs from blood, collected around 5 days after vaccination. The CDR3 region is CSARGPSTGINGYTF. CDR3 in DNA: TGCAGTGCCAGGGGGCCCTCGACAGGGATCAATGGCTACACCTTC.